A selection of T cell receptor beta chains follows, all from one sample in a study of Ad26.COV2.S vaccination and SARS-CoV-2 variants. Sequenced by immunoSEQ multiplex PCR; TCRdb stores in-frame clones only, minus some. The sample lists a few hundred thousand clones; about 88% were seen once. Sequencing was performed on peripheral blood, taken in a trial of Ad26.COV2.S vaccine versus placebo. These receptors were taken from a person between 18 and 60 years old who received the Ad26.COV2.S COVID-19 vaccine or a placebo. CDR3s include the opening cysteine and the closing phenylalanine or tryptophan. A D gene is named only where the DNA matches it firmly. Some rows have no size entry. The others give once, few or many, or a class for an expanded clone.

size: -; J: TRBJ1-1; D: -; V: TRBV30; DNA: TGTGCCTGGAGACAGAACACTGAAGCTTTCTTT; CDR3: CAWRQNTEAFF
size: -; J: TRBJ1-1; D: -; V: TRBV14; DNA: TGTGCCAGCAGCCAAGATTTGCGGGGGCGGGACGAAGCTTTCTTT; CDR3: CASSQDLRGRDEAFF
size: once; J: TRBJ2-5; D: -; V: TRBV6-5; DNA: TGTGCCAGCACCCAACCGGGGGAAGGAGAGACCCAGTACTTC; CDR3: CASTQPGEGETQYF
size: -; J: TRBJ2-3; D: -; V: TRBV28; DNA: TGTGCCAGCAGTAGGGTCACGGGCCTAGATACGCAGTATTTT; CDR3: CASSRVTGLDTQYF
size: once; J: TRBJ1-4; D: -; V: TRBV6-1; DNA: TGTGCCAGCAGTGAAGGTCCCGCGAATGAAAAACTGTTTTTT; CDR3: CASSEGPANEKLFF
size: few; J: TRBJ1-1; D: -; V: TRBV6-5; DNA: TGTGCCAGCACCCGAACCTGGAACACTGAAGCTTTCTTT; CDR3: CASTRTWNTEAFF
size: -; J: TRBJ1-3; D: TRBD1; V: TRBV18; DNA: TGTGCCAGCTCATCGGGACAGGGACCCACCATATATTTT; CDR3: CASSSGQGPTIYF
size: few; J: TRBJ2-2; D: -; V: TRBV7-2; DNA: TGTGCCAGCAGCTTACGCCTAGTGGGCGGGGAGCTGTTTTTT; CDR3: CASSLRLVGGELFF
size: few; J: TRBJ2-1; D: TRBD2; V: TRBV7-3; DNA: TGTGCCAGCAGCGCCTCTAGCGGGAGTCGAAGTGAGCAGTTCTTC; CDR3: CASSASSGSRSEQFF
size: -; J: TRBJ1-5; D: TRBD1; V: TRBV19; DNA: TGTGCCAGTAGTACGTACGATGGACAGGGAGGAAAGCCCCAGCATTTT; CDR3: CASSTYDGQGGKPQHF